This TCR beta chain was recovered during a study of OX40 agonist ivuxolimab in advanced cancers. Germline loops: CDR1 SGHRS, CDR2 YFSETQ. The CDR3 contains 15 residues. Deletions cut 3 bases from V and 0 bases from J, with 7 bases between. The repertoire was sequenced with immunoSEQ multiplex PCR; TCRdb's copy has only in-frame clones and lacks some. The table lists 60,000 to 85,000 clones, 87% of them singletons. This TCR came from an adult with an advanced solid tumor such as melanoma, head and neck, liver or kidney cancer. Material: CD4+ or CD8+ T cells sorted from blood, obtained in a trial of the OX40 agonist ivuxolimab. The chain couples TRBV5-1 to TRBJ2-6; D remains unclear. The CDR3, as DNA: TGCGCCAGCAGCTCCACCTACTCTGGGGCCAACGTCCTGACTTTC. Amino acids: CASSSTYSGANVLTF.